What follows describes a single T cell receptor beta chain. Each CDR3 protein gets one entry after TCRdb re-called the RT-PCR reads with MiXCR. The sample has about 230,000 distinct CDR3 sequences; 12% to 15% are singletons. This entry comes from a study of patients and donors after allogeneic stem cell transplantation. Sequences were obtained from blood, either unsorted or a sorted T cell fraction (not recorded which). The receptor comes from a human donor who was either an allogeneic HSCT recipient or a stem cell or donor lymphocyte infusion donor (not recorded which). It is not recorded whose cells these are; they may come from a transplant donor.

The CDR3 region is CASSFGQGYTF. The CDR3, as DNA: TGTGCCAGCAGCTTTGGACAGGGGTACACCTTC. The chain employs TRBV7-9 and TRBJ1-2, with 9 bases matching TRBD1. The CDR3 is 11 residues long. CDR1 and CDR2 from the germline V gene are SEHNR and FQNEAQ (reference sequence). Germline trimming cut 3 bases from V and 11 bases from J; bases unmatched to any gene: 1.